This T cell receptor (beta chain) was documented in a study of OX40 agonist ivuxolimab in advanced cancers. On the study more broadly: Past anti-PD-1, anti-PD-L1 or anti-CTLA-4 therapy was accepted, and approximately 37% had received some.

Libraries were prepared by immunoSEQ multiplex PCR; TCRdb keeps only in-frame clonotypes and omits some of them. The data show 45,000 to 60,000 clones, approximately 91% seen once. This clone was detected only once. Its antigen is not known. In the same sample, other DNA sequences code for this CDR3. Germline assignment: CDR1 GTSNPN and CDR2 SVGIG (reference sequence). V was pared by 1 base and J by 3 bases, with 3 bases of the junction left unmatched. The CDR3 spans 14 residues. Blood samples were obtained at baseline, cycle 4 day 1, and cycle 7 day 1. Findings of the study overall: With doses of 0.1 to 3.0 mg/kg, CD4+ and CD8+ blood T cells had undergone clonal expansion by week 6. Those patients achieving a partial response at 0.1-3.0 mg/kg showed among the lowest clonal expansion.

This chain connects TRBV30 to TRBJ2-1, with TRBD2 matching over 7 bases. The sample in question was CD4+ or CD8+ T cells sorted from blood, obtained in a trial of the OX40 agonist ivuxolimab. The receptor was derived from an adult with an advanced solid tumor such as melanoma, head and neck, liver or kidney cancer. The DNA for the CDR3 is TGTGCCTGGAGTGCTAGCGGCGTCTACAATGAGCAGTTCTTC. This gives the protein CAWSASGVYNEQFF.